This T cell receptor (beta chain) was profiled in a study of CD8 T cells in ankylosing spondylitis. From the 5' RACE reads, TCRdb called clonotypes with MiXCR, one entry per CDR3 protein. The sample shows around 150,000 distinct CDR3 sequences, about 17% of them seen only once. A remark on this clonotype: Its target is not known. This may be a read error: a much more frequent sequence differs by one nucleotide.

Trimming took off 0 bases at V and 7 bases at J, with 5 bases between the two ends. CDR3 length: 12 amino acids. Germline CDR1 and CDR2: SGHDT and YYEEEE. Study outcomes and limitations: Reports of some motif variants in reactive arthritis synovial fluid and blood predate this one. The clones that were linked to disease were reported to be significantly enriched in matched synovial fluid samples from ankylosing spondylitis patients. One TCR beta motif, made up of eight highly homologous variants, appeared characteristic of ankylosing spondylitis blood.

This receptor was obtained from a male donor with ankylosing spondylitis or in good health (not recorded which). The chain links TRBV5-6 to TRBJ1-5; D not resolved. The specimen sequenced was blood, either unsorted or a sorted T cell fraction (not recorded which). The DNA for the CDR3 is TGTGCCAGCAGCTTGGTGAAACAGCCCCAGCATTTT. As protein: CASSLVKQPQHF.